Detailed here is one T cell receptor (beta chain). Original methodology: Estimated nucleated cell counts came from reference gene primer amplification. Sequenced by immunoSEQ multiplex PCR; TCRdb stores in-frame clones only, minus some. Clone size and V and J calls were adopted from that table, with D and trimming inferred from the DNA. This sample yields some 100,000 clones, of which about 82% are seen a single time; roughly 10% belongs to the top ten. This CDR3 contains 17 residues. Per germline, CDR1 SGHRS and CDR2 YFSETQ. Trimming removed 3 bases from V and 7 bases from J; junction bases left unmatched: 14. These data originate in a study of blood T cell repertoires in COVID-19. Study context: Spain, Italy and the United States supplied samples that represented acute and convalescent COVID-19. The cDNA or gDNA used as material had been derived from T cells, B-cell-depleted T cells, or PBMCs.

The rearrangement uses TRBV5-1 and TRBJ2-2, with 8 bases lining up with TRBD1. The sequence was obtained from a woman aged 70-85 years with active or convalescent COVID-19. The sequenced sample was peripheral blood. In nucleotides, the CDR3 is TGCGCCAGCAGCTCTGGGTGGAGCAGGGGGCAGGTCGGGGAGCTGTTTTTT. Its protein is CASSSGWSRGQVGELFF.